This T cell receptor beta chain was sequenced during a study of CD8 T cells in ankylosing spondylitis. MiXCR, run by TCRdb on the 5' RACE reads, gives a single entry per CDR3 protein. The repertoire has 200,000 to 250,000 distinct CDR3 sequences, roughly 24% of them found once; the top ten carry approximately 6.6%. This clonotype has more than one count but fewer than ten. Germline values: CDR1 DFQATT, CDR2 SNEGSKA (reference sequence). With 5 bases removed from V and 6 bases from J, the gap between germline ends came to 14 bases. This CDR3 is built from 13 residues. The chain joins TRBV20-1 to TRBJ2-4, with D unclear. The specimen was blood, either unsorted or a sorted T cell fraction (not recorded which). The receptor was derived from a male donor with ankylosing spondylitis or in good health (not recorded which). CDR3 region: CSALDPAGNIQYF. Written as DNA, the CDR3 is TGCAGTGCTCTCGACCCAGCCGGAAACATTCAGTACTTC.